The T cell receptor beta chain under discussion was sequenced for a study of graft-versus-host responses after intestinal transplantation. Study-level information: Each patient got anti-thymocyte globulin induction, then tacrolimus and steroids for roughly 3 years. General study results and limits: GvH clones appeared in recipient marrow, some first in ileum or blood. With peak circulating GvH clone levels came an association with early post-transplant HvG declines. High graft-versus-host to host-versus-graft clonal ratios were found in allografts of patients who had graft-donor T cell macrochimerism.

Details on this clone: Its antigen is not known.

Sequencing was performed with immunoSEQ multiplex PCR; in TCRdb, only in-frame clones are kept and a portion is missing. Among tens of thousands of clones listed, 80% to 95% were seen once. The germline V gene has CDR1 SNHLY and CDR2 FYNNEI. The CDR3 totals 13 residues. With 9 bases removed from V and 3 bases from J, the gap between germline ends came to 13 bases. Material: unstimulated CD8+ T cells sorted from spleen or lymph node cells, obtained before intestinal transplant. The sequence came from a human donor who received an intestinal transplant. The chain is built from TRBV2 and TRBJ2-3; possible D gene TRBD2, 6 bases. CDR3 loop: CARHRRETDTQYF. The CDR3 nucleotides read TGTGCCAGGCACCGGAGGGAGACAGATACGCAGTATTTT.